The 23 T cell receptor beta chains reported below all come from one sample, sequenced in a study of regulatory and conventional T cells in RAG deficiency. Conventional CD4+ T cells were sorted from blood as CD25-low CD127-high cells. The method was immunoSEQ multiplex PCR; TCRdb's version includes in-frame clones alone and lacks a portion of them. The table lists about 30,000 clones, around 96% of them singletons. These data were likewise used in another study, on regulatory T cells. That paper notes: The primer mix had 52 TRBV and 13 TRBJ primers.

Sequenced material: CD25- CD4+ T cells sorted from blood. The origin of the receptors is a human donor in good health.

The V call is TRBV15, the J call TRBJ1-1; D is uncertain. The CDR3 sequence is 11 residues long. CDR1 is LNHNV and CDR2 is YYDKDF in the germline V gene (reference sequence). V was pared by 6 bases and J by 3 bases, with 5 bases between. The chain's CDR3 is CATSLYTEAFF. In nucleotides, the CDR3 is TGTGCCACCAGTCTTTACACTGAAGCTTTCTTT.

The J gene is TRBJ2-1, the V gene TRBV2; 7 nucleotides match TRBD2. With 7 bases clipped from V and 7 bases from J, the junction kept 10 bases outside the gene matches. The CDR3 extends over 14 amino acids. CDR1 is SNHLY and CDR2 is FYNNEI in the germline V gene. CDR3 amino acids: CASTGRPGRNEQFF. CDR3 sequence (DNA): TGTGCCAGCACCGGGAGGCCTGGCAGAAATGAGCAGTTCTTC.

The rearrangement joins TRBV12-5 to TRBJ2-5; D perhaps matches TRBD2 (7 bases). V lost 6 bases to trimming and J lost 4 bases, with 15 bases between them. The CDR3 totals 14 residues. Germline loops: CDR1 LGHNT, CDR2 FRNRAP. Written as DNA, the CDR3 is TGTGCTAGTGGGCCCCGGGGGGCTTTAGAGACCCAGTACTTC. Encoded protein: CASGPRGALETQYF.

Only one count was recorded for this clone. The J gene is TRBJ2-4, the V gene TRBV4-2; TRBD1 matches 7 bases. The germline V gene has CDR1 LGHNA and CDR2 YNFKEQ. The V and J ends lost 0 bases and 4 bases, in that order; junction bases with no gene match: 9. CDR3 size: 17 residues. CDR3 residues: CASSQEAVGGPKNIQYF. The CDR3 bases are TGTGCCAGCAGCCAAGAAGCTGTAGGGGGCCCGAAAAACATTCAGTACTTC.

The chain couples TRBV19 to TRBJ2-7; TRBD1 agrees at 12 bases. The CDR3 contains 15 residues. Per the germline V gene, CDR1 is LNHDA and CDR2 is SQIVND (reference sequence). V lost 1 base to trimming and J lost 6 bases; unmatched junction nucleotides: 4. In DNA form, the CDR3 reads TGTGCCAGTAGTATAGGGGGGACAGGGGGCGCCGAGCAGTACTTC. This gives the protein CASSIGGTGGAEQYF. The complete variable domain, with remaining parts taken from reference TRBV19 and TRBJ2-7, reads DGGITQSPKYLFRKEGQNVTLSCEQNLNHDAMYWYRQDPGQGLRLIYYSQIVNDFQKGDIAEGYSVSREKKESFPLTVTSAQKNPTAFYLCASSIGGTGGAEQYFGPGTRLTVT.

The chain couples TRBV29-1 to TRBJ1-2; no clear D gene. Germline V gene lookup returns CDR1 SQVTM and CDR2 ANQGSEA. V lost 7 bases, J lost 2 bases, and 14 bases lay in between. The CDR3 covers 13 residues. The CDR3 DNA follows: TGCAGCGCCACAGTTTCCCAGAACTATGGCTACACCTTC. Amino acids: CSATVSQNYGYTF.

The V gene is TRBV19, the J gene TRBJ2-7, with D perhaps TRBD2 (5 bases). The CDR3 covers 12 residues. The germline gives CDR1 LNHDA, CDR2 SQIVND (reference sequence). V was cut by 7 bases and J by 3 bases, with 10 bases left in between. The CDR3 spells CASNDYGYEQYF. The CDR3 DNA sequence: TGTGCCAGTAATGACTACGGCTACGAGCAGTACTTC.

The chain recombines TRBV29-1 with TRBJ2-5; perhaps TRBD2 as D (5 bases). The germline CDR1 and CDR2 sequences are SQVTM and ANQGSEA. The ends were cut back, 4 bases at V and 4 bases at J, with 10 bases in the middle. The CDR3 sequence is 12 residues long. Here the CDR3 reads CSVALAGETQYF. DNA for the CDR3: TGCAGCGTTGCCCTAGCAGGAGAGACCCAGTACTTC.

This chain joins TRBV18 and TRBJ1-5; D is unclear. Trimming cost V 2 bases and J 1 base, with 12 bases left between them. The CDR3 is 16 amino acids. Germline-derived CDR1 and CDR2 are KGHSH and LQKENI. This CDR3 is CASSPFRSGSNQPQHF. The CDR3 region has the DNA TGTGCCAGCTCACCATTTCGGAGTGGGAGCAATCAGCCCCAGCATTTT.

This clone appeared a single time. The chain's CDR3 is CASREGGLGDTQYF. Written as DNA, the CDR3 is TGTGCCAGCAGAGAAGGGGGATTAGGTGATACGCAGTATTTT. The V call is TRBV6-5, the J call TRBJ2-3, with D maybe TRBD1 (6 bases). Per germline, CDR1 MNHEY and CDR2 SVGAGI. Trimming stripped 6 bases from V and 6 bases from J, with 16 bases between. The CDR3 totals 14 residues.

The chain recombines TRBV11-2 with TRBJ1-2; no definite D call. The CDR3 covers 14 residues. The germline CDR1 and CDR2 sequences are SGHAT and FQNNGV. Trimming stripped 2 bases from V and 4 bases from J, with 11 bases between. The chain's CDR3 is CASSLSPGSYGYTF. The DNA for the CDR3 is TGTGCCAGCAGCTTAAGCCCGGGGAGCTATGGCTACACCTTC.

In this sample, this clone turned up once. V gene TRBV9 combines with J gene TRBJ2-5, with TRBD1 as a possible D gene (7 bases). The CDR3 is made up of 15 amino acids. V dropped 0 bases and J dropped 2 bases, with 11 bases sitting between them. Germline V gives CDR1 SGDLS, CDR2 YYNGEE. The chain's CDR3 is CASSVGRGQQETQYF. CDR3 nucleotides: TGTGCCAGCAGCGTAGGGAGGGGACAGCAAGAGACCCAGTACTTC.

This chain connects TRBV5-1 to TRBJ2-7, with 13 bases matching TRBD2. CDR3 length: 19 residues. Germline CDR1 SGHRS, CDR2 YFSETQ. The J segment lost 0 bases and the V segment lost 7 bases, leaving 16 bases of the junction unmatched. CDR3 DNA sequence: TGCGCCAGCGCTCGGGCCCGGACTAGCGGGGGCGAATACTCCTACGAGCAGTACTTC. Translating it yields CASARARTSGGEYSYEQYF.

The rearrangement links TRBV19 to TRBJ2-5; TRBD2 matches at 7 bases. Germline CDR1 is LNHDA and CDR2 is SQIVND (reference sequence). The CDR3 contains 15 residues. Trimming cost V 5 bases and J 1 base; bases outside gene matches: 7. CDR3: CASSWSGVIQETQYF. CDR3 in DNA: TGTGCCAGTAGTTGGAGCGGGGTAATCCAAGAGACCCAGTACTTC. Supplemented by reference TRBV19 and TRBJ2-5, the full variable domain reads DGGITQSPKYLFRKEGQNVTLSCEQNLNHDAMYWYRQDPGQGLRLIYYSQIVNDFQKGDIAEGYSVSREKKESFPLTVTSAQKNPTAFYLCASSWSGVIQETQYFGPGTRLLVL.

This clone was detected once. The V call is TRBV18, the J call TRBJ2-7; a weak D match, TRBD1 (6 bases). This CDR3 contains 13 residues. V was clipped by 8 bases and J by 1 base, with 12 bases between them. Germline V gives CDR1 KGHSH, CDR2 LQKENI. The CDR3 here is CASTLTGSYEQYF. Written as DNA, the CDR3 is TGTGCCAGCACATTGACAGGATCCTACGAGCAGTACTTC.

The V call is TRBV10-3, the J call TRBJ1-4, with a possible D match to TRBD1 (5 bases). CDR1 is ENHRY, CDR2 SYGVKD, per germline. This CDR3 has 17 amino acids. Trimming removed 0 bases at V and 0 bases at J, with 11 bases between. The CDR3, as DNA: TGTGCCATCAGTGAGTCGGGCAGGGCGGCAACTAATGAAAAACTGTTTTTT. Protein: CAISESGRAATNEKLFF.

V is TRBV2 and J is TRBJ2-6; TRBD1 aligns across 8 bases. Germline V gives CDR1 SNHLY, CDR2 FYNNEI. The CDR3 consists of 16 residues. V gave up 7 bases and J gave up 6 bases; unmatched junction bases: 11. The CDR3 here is CASIRQQGVKANVLTF. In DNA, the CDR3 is TGTGCCAGCATTCGGCAACAGGGGGTGAAGGCCAACGTCCTGACTTTC.

CDR3 nucleotides: TGTGCCAGCATGGGGACAATTAGCAATCAGCCCCAGCATTTT. The encoded protein is CASMGTISNQPQHF. This rearrangement joins TRBV6-1 to TRBJ1-5; TRBD1 might be the D (6 bases). The CDR3 is 14 amino acids. The germline V gene encodes CDR1 MNHNS and CDR2 SASEGT. V was clipped by 7 bases and J by 0 bases, with 10 bases between them.

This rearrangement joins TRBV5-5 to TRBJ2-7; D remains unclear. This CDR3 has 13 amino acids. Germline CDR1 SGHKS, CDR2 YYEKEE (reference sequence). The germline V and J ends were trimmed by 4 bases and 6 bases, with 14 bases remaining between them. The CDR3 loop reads CASSPRRSFEQYF. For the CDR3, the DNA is TGTGCCAGCAGCCCTCGACGGAGCTTCGAGCAGTACTTC.

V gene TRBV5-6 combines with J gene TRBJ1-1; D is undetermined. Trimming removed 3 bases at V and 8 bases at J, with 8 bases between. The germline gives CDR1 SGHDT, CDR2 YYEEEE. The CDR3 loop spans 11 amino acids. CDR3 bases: TGTGCCAGCAGCTATGAACAGGAAGCTTTCTTT. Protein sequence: CASSYEQEAFF.

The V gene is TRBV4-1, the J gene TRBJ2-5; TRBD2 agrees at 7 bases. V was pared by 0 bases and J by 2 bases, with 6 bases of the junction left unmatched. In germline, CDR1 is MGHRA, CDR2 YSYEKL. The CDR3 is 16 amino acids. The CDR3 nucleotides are TGCGCCAGCAGCCAAGATTTCGCCGGGGGGCAAGAGACCCAGTACTTC. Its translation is CASSQDFAGGQETQYF.

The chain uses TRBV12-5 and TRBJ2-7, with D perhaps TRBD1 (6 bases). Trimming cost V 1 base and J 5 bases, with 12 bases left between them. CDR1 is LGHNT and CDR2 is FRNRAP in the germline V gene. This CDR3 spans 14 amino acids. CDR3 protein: CASGLGTGRDEQYF. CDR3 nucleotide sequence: TGTGCTAGTGGTTTGGGTACAGGGCGGGACGAGCAGTACTTC.

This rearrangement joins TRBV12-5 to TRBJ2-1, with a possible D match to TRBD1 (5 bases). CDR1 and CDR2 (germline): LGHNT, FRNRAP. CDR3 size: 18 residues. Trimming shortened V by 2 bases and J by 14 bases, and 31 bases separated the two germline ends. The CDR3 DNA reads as TGTGCTAGTGGTTTGAAAATAGGGGATATCTCATTGGGCAAATCCGAGTTCTTC. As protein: CASGLKIGDISLGKSEFF.